A selection of T cell receptor beta chains follows, all from one sample in a study of blood T cell repertoires in COVID-19. TCRdb's copy holds only in-frame clones and misses some; the assay was immunoSEQ multiplex PCR. This table has over 80,000 clones, around 87% appearing once. Sequenced: peripheral blood. The receptors come from a human donor in a cohort sampled during active COVID-19. Both conserved end residues are part of each CDR3. The D gene is left open where the match is weak. Expanded clones are given a class, and other clones once, few, many or no size at all.

TRBV14	-	TRBJ2-2	-	TGTGCCAGCAGCCAAGATTGGAGGGAGCGGCCCGGGGAGCTGTTTTTT	CASSQDWRERPGELFF
TRBV5-1	-	TRBJ2-7	-	TGCGCCAGCAGCTTGGCCAGCGGGCCACGCTACGAGCAGTACTTC	CASSLASGPRYEQYF
TRBV28	-	TRBJ1-5	-	TGTGCCAGCAGTTTACTTTTCAGGGGAAGCAATCAGCCCCAGCATTTT	CASSLLFRGSNQPQHF
TRBV4-3	-	TRBJ2-5	-	TGCGCCAGCTGGGGCCTTACTTATCTACAAGAGACCCAGTACTTC	CASWGLTYLQETQYF
TRBV5-5	-	TRBJ2-2	TRBD2	TGTGCCAGCAGCCAGCTAGCGGCCTGGGAGCTGTTTTTT	CASSQLAAWELFF
TRBV3-1/TRBV3-2	few	TRBJ2-5	-	TGTGCCAGCATGAGGAGACTGCCCGGGGAGACCCAGTACTTC	CASMRRLPGETQYF
TRBV9	-	TRBJ2-1	TRBD2	TGTGCCAGCAGCCCGGAAGCGGGAGACAACGACAATGAGCAGTTCTTC	CASSPEAGDNDNEQFF
TRBV19	-	TRBJ1-5	-	TGTGCCAGTACCCTAGAGGGAGGAGTGGGCAATCAGCCCCAGCATTTT	CASTLEGGVGNQPQHF
TRBV19	-	TRBJ2-7	TRBD2	TGTGCCAGTAGTCGGACTAGCCGGACCTACGAGCAGTACTTC	CASSRTSRTYEQYF
TRBV3-1/TRBV3-2	once	TRBJ2-1	-	TGTGCCAGCAGCCAAGGAGCCCCTGCGGGGTCCTTTATGCAGTTCTTC	CASSQGAPAGSFMQFF
TRBV29-1	-	TRBJ1-2	-	TGCAGCGCTCGTAGTCAGGGGCTTGATGGCTACACCTTC	CSARSQGLDGYTF
TRBV19	-	TRBJ2-5	-	TGTGCCAGTAGTATATCGGGAGTGGGGGAGACCCAGTACTTC	CASSISGVGETQYF
TRBV15	once	TRBJ2-3	TRBD2	TGTGCCACCAGCAGAGATCGGACTAGCTCCGATACGCAGTATTTT	CATSRDRTSSDTQYF
TRBV6-2/TRBV6-3	-	TRBJ2-7	-	TGTGCCAGCAGTTATGGGGGGATCTCCTACGAGCAGTACTTC	CASSYGGISYEQYF
TRBV23-1	once	TRBJ1-1	-	TGCGCCAGCAGTCAATCGCGGGTCGGGGGGTTGAACACTGAAGCTTTCTTT	CASSQSRVGGLNTEAFF
TRBV18	-	TRBJ2-3	TRBD1	TGTGCCAGCTCACCCCCAACCGGGACAGGGAATTACGATACGCAGTATTTT	CASSPPTGTGNYDTQYF
TRBV9	few	TRBJ2-6	TRBD1	TGTGCCAGCAGCCGCGACAGGGCTGGGGCCAACGTCCTGACTTTC	CASSRDRAGANVLTF
TRBV18	-	TRBJ1-1	-	TGTGCCAGCTCACCGGCTGTCCGGAACACTGAAGCTTTCTTT	CASSPAVRNTEAFF
TRBV4-1	-	TRBJ2-7	-	TGCGCCAGCAGCCAAGGGGCGATGCGGGACCCCTATATGGTGCAGTACTTC	CASSQGAMRDPYMVQYF
TRBV10-2	few	TRBJ1-5	TRBD1	TGCGCCTCAGGGGGGCCCAATCAGCCCCAGCATTTT	CASGGPNQPQHF
TRBV9	-	TRBJ2-7	TRBD1	TGTGCCAGCAGCGCAACAGGGGCGGCCTCGAGCTCCTACGAGCAGTACTTC	CASSATGAASSSYEQYF
TRBV27	-	TRBJ2-1	-	TGTGCCAGCAGTTTACTCCAGGGTTACAATGAGCAGTTCTTC	CASSLLQGYNEQFF
TRBV11-2	-	TRBJ2-7	TRBD1	TGTGCCAGCAGCCTCCCGGGACAGGGGAACTACGAGCAGTACTTC	CASSLPGQGNYEQYF
TRBV18	-	TRBJ2-2	TRBD1	TGTGCCAGCTCACCGGGACAGGCCTCGAACACCGGGGAGCTGTTTTTT	CASSPGQASNTGELFF
TRBV5-1	-	TRBJ2-7	TRBD2	TGCGCCAGCAGCAAAGAACTAGCGGGAGTGGGGTCCTACGAGCAGTACTTC	CASSKELAGVGSYEQYF
TRBV7-9	-	TRBJ2-7	-	TGTGCCAGCAGCCTAAAGACCGGGACAGGGAGCGGGGGTTACGAGCAGTACTTC	CASSLKTGTGSGGYEQYF
TRBV6-6	-	TRBJ2-5	TRBD2	TGTGCCAGCAGCCACACGGGACTACAAGAGACCCAGTACTTC	CASSHTGLQETQYF
TRBV5-5	-	TRBJ2-5	-	TGTGCCAGCAGCTCGTCCGGGACTCCAGAAGAGACCCAGTACTTC	CASSSSGTPEETQYF
TRBV5-1	-	TRBJ1-4	-	TGCGCCAGCAGCCTAAATCCGGGAGCGGGAGAAAAACTGTTTTTT	CASSLNPGAGEKLFF
TRBV19	-	TRBJ2-7	TRBD2	TGTGCCAGTAGTATGAGCGGGACCGAGCAGTACTTC	CASSMSGTEQYF
TRBV6-5	-	TRBJ2-7	TRBD2	TGTGCCAGCAATCTAGCGGGACGATACGAGCAGTACTTC	CASNLAGRYEQYF
TRBV3-1/TRBV3-2	-	TRBJ2-1	-	TGTGCCAGCAGCCCGCAATCGGGGTACAATGAGCAGTTCTTC	CASSPQSGYNEQFF
TRBV7-2	-	TRBJ2-1	-	TGTGCCAGCAGCTTAGACGGCAATGAGCAGTTCTTC	CASSLDGNEQFF
TRBV28	-	TRBJ1-1	-	TGTGCCAGCAATTTCAGGGTGCTTAATGAAGCTTTCTTT	CASNFRVLNEAFF
TRBV28	-	TRBJ1-4	TRBD1	TGTGCCAGCACCCGGCCGGGACAGTACGAAAAACTGTTTTTT	CASTRPGQYEKLFF
TRBV2	-	TRBJ2-2	-	TGTGCCAGCAGGACAGATTACACCGGGGAGCTGTTTTTT	CASRTDYTGELFF
TRBV19	-	TRBJ2-5	TRBD1	TGTGCCAGTAGCCCCGGACAGGGAGAGACCCAGTACTTC	CASSPGQGETQYF
TRBV29-1	once	TRBJ2-1	TRBD2	TGCAGCGTTGTAGAGGGACTAGCGTTGGGCAATGAGCAGTTCTTC	CSVVEGLALGNEQFF
TRBV7-9	-	TRBJ2-2	TRBD1	TGTGCCAGCAGCTCCCGGGACAGCCCATCGAACACCGGGGAGCTGTTTTTT	CASSSRDSPSNTGELFF
TRBV15	-	TRBJ1-1	-	TGTGCCACCAGCAGAGAAATAAGGGCCGGGGTAGTGTTCTTT	CATSREIRAGVVFF
TRBV27	-	TRBJ1-1	TRBD1	TGTGCCAGCAGTCGACAGGGGGCAGGGACTGAAGCTTTCTTT	CASSRQGAGTEAFF
TRBV19	-	TRBJ1-2	-	TGTGCCAGTAGTATCGGCGTACAGGGCTACACCTTC	CASSIGVQGYTF
TRBV4-3	-	TRBJ1-2	-	TGCGCCAGCAGCCAAGATACGGGGGTCGGAGTTTATGGCTACACCTTC	CASSQDTGVGVYGYTF
TRBV21-1	-	TRBJ1-2	-	TGTGCCACCACTCAGCAAACACAGGGGGTCTATGGCTACACCTTC	CATTQQTQGVYGYTF
TRBV7-2	-	TRBJ1-4	-	TGTGCCAGCAGCCCAAGGGGAGGTTATAGTGAAAAACTGTTTTTT	CASSPRGGYSEKLFF
TRBV6-4	-	TRBJ2-5	-	TGTGCCAGCAGTGAGCACAGACAAGAGACCCAGTACTTC	CASSEHRQETQYF
TRBV15	-	TRBJ2-2	TRBD2	TGTGCCACCAGCAGGGGGGGACTAGCGGGCACCGGGGAGCTGTTTTTT	CATSRGGLAGTGELFF
TRBV20-1	-	TRBJ1-2	-	TGCAGTGCTAGTACGGGGGGCGCCGGTGGCTACACCTTC	CSASTGGAGGYTF
TRBV5-8	-	TRBJ2-7	-	TGTGCCAGCAGCTTGTTCAGGCGGGACCCCAGCCACGAGCAGTACTTC	CASSLFRRDPSHEQYF
TRBV7-9	-	TRBJ2-5	TRBD1	TGTGCCAGCAGCTTAGGGCAGGGGGCGAGAGAGACCCAGTACTTC	CASSLGQGARETQYF
TRBV2	few	TRBJ1-3	-	TGTGCCAGCAGTGAGGCAGCCGGGGGCACCATATATTTT	CASSEAAGGTIYF
TRBV5-4	-	TRBJ1-1	-	TGTGCCAGCAGCACTAGCCTCCAAGCTTTCTTT	CASSTSLQAFF
TRBV20-1	few	TRBJ1-5	-	TGCAGTGCTAGTCATAGCAATCAGCCCCAGCATTTT	CSASHSNQPQHF